The 5 T cell receptor beta chains in this list originate from one sample, sequenced in a study of T cell repertoires in cytomegalovirus infection (dated by TCRdb to 2018 to 2020). The meaning of the sample's treatment or condition label: in vitro stimulation with specific CMV peptide epitopes to enrich CMV-specific T cells. Which antigens these TCRs recognize remains unknown. Sequencing instrument: Illumina HiSeq 1500. TCRdb took the public reads, trimmed them with fastp at Q25, ran MiXCR for clone calling and kept in-frame beta chains. Identical CDR3 proteins give one entry, which carries the most common genes and DNA. For this sample there are a few hundred thousand distinct CDR3 sequences; just under 40% appear just once. The top ten hold over 45% of the sample. The specimen comprised cultured PBMCs, sampled from culture after CMV antigen stimulation. Receptors originate from a human donor in good health (CMV status not recorded). Some clones in this sample may be carry-over from other donors' samples.

The sample holds many counts of this clonotype. The rearrangement uses TRBV7-2 and TRBJ1-3; D is unresolved. Germline V lookup: CDR1 SGHTA, CDR2 FQGNSA. V was clipped by 7 bases and J by 4 bases, with 29 bases between them. This CDR3 comprises 19 residues. CDR3 protein: CASTLHSGIVVTGGNTIYF. The CDR3 DNA reads TGTGCCAGCACCCTCCATTCGGGAATTGTGGTAACGGGAGGAAACACCATATATTTT.

The chain joins TRBV7-6 to TRBJ2-2; TRBD2 matches at 11 bases. The CDR3 consists of 17 residues. CDR1 and CDR2 from the germline V gene are SGHVS and FNYEAQ. V was pared by 2 bases and J by 5 bases, with 7 bases of the junction left unmatched. The CDR3 loop reads CASSLISSGRRTGELFF. DNA of the CDR3: TGTGCCAGCAGCTTAATTTCTAGCGGGAGGCGGACCGGGGAGCTGTTTTTT.

The V gene is TRBV6-8, the J gene TRBJ2-7; D not resolved. The V gene's germline CDR1 is MNHGY and CDR2 SAAAGT. This CDR3 comprises 13 residues. V lost 0 bases to trimming and J lost 3 bases, with 6 bases between them. This chain's CDR3 is CASSYSGYYEQYF. CDR3 coding DNA: TGTGCCAGCAGTTACTCGGGTTACTACGAGCAGTACTTC.

The DNA of the CDR3 is TGTGCCAGCAGCTTGGGACAACCCACTGAAGCTTTCTTT. This translates into CASSLGQPTEAFF. This sequence joins TRBV7-2 and TRBJ1-1, with D possibly being TRBD1 (6 bases). This CDR3 is 13 amino acids long. V was shortened by 3 bases and J by 4 bases, with 9 bases between the two germline ends. CDR1 SGHTA and CDR2 FQGNSA come from the germline V gene.

The chain links TRBV7-6 to TRBJ1-1; TRBD1 might be the D (6 bases). Germline CDR1 SGHVS, CDR2 FNYEAQ. V was clipped by 4 bases and J by 1 base, with 13 bases between them. This CDR3 has 15 residues. The CDR3 spells CASSSRGAANTEAFF. CDR3 DNA: TGTGCCAGCAGCTCTAGGGGGGCAGCGAACACTGAAGCTTTCTTT.